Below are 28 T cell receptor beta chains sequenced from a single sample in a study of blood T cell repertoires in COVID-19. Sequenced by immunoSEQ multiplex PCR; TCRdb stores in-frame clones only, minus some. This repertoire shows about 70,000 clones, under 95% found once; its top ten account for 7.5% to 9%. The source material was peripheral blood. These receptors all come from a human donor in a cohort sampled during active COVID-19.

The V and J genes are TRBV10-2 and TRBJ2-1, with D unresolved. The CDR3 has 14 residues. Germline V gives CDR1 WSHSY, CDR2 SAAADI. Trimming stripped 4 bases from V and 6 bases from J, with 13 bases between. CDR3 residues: CASSALIRPNEQFF. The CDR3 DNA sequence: TGCGCCAGCAGTGCACTAATCCGCCCCAATGAGCAGTTCTTC.

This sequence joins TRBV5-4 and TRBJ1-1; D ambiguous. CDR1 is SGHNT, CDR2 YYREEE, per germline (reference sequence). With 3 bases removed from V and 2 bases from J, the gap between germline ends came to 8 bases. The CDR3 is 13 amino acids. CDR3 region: CASSSGLNTEAFF. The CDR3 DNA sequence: TGTGCCAGCAGCTCAGGATTAAACACTGAAGCTTTCTTT. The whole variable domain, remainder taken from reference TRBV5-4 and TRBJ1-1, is ETGVTQSPTHLIKTRGQQVTLRCSSQSGHNTVSWYQQALGQGPQFIFQYYREEENGRGNFPPRFSGLQFPNYSSELNVNALELDDSALYLCASSSGLNTEAFFGQGTRLTVV.

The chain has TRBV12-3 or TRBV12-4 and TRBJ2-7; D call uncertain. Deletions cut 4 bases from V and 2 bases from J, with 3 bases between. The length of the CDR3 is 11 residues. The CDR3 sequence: CASSYTYEQYF. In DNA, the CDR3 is TGTGCCAGCAGTTATACCTACGAGCAGTACTTC.

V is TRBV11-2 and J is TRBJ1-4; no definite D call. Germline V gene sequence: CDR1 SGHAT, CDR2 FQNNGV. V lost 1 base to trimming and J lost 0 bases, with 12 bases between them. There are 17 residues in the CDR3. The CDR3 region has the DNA TGTGCCAGCAGCTTAGTCTTTACAGCATCAACTAATGAAAAACTGTTTTTT. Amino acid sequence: CASSLVFTASTNEKLFF.

The DNA for the CDR3 is TGCAGCGTGTACAGGGGCATACTGGACGGCTACACCTTC. It specifies CSVYRGILDGYTF. The chain employs TRBV29-1 and TRBJ1-2, with TRBD1 matching over 7 bases. Germline assignment: CDR1 SQVTM and CDR2 ANQGSEA. V was pared by 6 bases and J by 8 bases, with 12 bases of the junction left unmatched. CDR3 length: 13 residues.

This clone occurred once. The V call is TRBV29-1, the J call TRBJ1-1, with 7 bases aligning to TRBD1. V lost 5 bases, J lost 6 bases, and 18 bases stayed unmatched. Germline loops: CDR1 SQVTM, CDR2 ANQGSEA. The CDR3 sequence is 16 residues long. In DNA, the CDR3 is TGCAGCGTTAAAACCCCGACAGGGTTTCTGGACGCTGAAGCTTTCTTT. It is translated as CSVKTPTGFLDAEAFF.

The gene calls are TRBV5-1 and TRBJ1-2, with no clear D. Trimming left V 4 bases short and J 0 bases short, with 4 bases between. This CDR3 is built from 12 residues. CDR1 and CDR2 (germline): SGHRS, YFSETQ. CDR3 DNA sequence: TGCGCCAGCAGCCCAGCTAACTATGGCTACACCTTC. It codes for CASSPANYGYTF.

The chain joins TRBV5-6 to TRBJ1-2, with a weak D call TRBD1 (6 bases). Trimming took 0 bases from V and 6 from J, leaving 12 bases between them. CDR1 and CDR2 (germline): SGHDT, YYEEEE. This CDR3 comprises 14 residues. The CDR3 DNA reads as TGTGCCAGCAGCTTGGGCAGGGGAGTCGATGGCTACACCTTC. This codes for CASSLGRGVDGYTF.

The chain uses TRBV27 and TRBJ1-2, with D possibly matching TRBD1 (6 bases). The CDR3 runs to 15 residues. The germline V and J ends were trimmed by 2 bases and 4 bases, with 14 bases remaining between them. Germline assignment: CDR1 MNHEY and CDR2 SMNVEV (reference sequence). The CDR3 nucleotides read TGTGCCAGCAGTTTAGATGGGGGCCTCCCCTATGGCTACACCTTC. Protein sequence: CASSLDGGLPYGYTF.

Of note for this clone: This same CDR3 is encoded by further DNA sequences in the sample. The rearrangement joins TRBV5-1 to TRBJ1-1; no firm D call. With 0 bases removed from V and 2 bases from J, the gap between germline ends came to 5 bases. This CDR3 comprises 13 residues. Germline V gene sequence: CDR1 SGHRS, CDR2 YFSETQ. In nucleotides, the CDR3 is TGCGCCAGCAGCTTGGACAGAAACACTGAAGCTTTCTTT. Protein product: CASSLDRNTEAFF.

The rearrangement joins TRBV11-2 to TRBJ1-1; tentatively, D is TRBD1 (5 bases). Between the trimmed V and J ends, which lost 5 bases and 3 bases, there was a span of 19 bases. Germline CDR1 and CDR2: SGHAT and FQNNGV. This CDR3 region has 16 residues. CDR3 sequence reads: CASSPYGGGSHTEAFF. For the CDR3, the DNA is TGTGCCAGCAGCCCTTACGGGGGGGGGAGTCACACTGAAGCTTTCTTT.

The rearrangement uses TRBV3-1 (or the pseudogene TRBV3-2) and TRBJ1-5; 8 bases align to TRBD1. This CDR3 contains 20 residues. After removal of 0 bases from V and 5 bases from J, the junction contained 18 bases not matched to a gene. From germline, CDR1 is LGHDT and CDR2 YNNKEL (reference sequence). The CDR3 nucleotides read TGTGCCAGCAGCCAAGATTCGGAGAGGACAGGGAGGGGAGAGGATCAGCCCCAGCATTTT. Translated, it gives CASSQDSERTGRGEDQPQHF.

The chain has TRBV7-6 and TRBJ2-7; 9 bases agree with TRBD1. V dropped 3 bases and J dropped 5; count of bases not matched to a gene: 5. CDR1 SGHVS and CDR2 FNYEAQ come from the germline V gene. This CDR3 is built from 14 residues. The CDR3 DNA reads TGTGCCAGCAGCTTCGGGACAGGGACAGACGAGCAGTACTTC. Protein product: CASSFGTGTDEQYF.

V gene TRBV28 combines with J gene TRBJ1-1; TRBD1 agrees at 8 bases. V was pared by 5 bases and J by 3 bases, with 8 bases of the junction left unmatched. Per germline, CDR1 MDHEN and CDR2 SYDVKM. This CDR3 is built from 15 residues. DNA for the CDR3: TGTGCCAGCAGTCCCTGGACAGGGTCGGACACTGAAGCTTTCTTT. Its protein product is CASSPWTGSDTEAFF.

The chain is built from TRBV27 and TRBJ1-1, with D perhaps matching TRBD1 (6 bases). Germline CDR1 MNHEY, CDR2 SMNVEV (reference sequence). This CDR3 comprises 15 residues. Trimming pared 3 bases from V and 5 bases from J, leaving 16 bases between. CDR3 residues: CASSFMGALGTEAFF. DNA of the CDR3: TGTGCCAGCAGTTTTATGGGGGCTTTGGGGACTGAAGCTTTCTTT.

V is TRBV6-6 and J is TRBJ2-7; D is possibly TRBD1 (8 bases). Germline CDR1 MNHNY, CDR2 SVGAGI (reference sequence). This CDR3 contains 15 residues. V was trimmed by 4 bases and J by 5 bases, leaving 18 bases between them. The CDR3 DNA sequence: TGTGCCAGCAGTTCCGGACAGGGACTAAGGGACGAGCAGTACTTC. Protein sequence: CASSSGQGLRDEQYF.

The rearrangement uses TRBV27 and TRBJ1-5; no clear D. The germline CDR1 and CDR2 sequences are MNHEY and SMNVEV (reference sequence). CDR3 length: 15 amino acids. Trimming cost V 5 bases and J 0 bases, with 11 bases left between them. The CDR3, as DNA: TGTGCCAGCAGTAAGATCCGAGATAGCAATCAGCCCCAGCATTTT. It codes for CASSKIRDSNQPQHF.

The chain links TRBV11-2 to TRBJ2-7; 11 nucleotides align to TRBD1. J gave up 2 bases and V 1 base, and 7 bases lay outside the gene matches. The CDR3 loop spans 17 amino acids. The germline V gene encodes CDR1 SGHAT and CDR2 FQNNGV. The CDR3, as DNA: TGTGCCAGCAGCTTAGGCTATAAGGGACAGGGGGCCTACGAGCAGTACTTC. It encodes CASSLGYKGQGAYEQYF. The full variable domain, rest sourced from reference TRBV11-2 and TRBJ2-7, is EAGVAQSPRYKIIEKRQSVAFWCNPISGHATLYWYQQILGQGPKLLIQFQNNGVVDDSQLPKDRFSAERLKGVDSTLKIQPAKLEDSAVYLCASSLGYKGQGAYEQYFGPGTRLTVT.

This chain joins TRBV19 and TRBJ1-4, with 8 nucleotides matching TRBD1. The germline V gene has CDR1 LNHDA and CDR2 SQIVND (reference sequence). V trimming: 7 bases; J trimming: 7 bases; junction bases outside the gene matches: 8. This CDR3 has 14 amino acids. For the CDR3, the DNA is TGTGCCAGTACCCCACAGGGGGGTGGTGAAAAACTGTTTTTT. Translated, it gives CASTPQGGGEKLFF.

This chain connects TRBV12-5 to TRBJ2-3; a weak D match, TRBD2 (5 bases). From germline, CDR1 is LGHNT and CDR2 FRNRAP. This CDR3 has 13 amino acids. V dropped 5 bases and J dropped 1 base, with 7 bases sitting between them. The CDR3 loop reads CASGHGGTDTQYF. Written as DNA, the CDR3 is TGTGCTAGTGGTCACGGGGGCACAGATACGCAGTATTTT.

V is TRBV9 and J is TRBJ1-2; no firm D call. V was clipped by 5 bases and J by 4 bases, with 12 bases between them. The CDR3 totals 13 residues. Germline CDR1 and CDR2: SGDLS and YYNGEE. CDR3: CASSNDGLYGYTF. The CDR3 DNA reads TGTGCCAGCAGTAACGACGGACTCTATGGCTACACCTTC.

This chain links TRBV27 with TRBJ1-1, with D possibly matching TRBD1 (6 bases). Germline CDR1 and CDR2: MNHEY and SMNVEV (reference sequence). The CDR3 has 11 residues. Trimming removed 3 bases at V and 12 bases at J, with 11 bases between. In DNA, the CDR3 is TGTGCCAGCAGTTTGAGGGGGATGACTTTCTTT. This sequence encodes CASSLRGMTFF.

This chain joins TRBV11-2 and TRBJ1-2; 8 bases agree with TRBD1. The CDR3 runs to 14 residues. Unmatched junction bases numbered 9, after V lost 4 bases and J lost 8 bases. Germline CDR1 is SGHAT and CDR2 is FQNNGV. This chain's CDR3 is CASSSRTGNGGYTF. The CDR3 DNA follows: TGTGCCAGCAGCTCCCGGACAGGGAACGGCGGCTACACCTTC.

The CDR3 loop reads CASSLWGTNEKLFF. Here the CDR3 DNA reads TGTGCCAGCAGCTTGTGGGGCACTAATGAAAAACTGTTTTTT. The V gene is TRBV5-5, the J gene TRBJ1-4, with a weak D call TRBD1 (5 bases). CDR1 is SGHKS, CDR2 YYEKEE, per germline (reference sequence). The germline V and J ends were trimmed by 1 base and 2 bases, with 6 bases remaining between them. This CDR3 spans 14 amino acids.

CDR3 nucleotide sequence: TGTGCCAGCAGTTTAGCTCCCAGATATGGCTACACCTTC. Its translation is CASSLAPRYGYTF. The V call is TRBV12-3 or TRBV12-4, the J call TRBJ1-2; D uncertain. This CDR3 has 13 amino acids. Trimming took 0 bases from V and 5 from J, leaving 7 bases between them.

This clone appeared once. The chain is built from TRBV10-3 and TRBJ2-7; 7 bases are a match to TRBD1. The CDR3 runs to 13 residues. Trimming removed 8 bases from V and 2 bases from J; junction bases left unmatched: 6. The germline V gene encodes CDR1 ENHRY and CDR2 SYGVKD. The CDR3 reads CAISPGQPYEQYF. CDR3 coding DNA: TGTGCCATCTCCCCGGGACAGCCCTACGAGCAGTACTTC.

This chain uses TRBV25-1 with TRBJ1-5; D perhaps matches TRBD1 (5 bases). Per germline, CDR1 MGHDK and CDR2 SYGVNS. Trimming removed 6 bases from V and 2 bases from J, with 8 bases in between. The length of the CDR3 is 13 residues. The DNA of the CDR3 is TGTGCCAGCAGGGGGCAAGGCAATCAGCCCCAGCATTTT. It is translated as CASRGQGNQPQHF.

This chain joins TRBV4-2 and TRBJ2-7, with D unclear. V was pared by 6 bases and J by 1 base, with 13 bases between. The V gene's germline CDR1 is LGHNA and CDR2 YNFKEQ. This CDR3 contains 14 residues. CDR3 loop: CASSDPVKSYEQYF. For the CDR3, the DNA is TGTGCCAGCAGTGATCCGGTGAAGTCCTACGAGCAGTACTTC.